This T cell receptor (beta chain) originates from a study of blood T cell repertoires in COVID-19. About the study: The United States, Italy and Spain provided the acute and convalescent COVID-19 samples. Sample material is recorded as cDNA or gDNA derived from T cells, B-cell-depleted T cells, or PBMCs.

Germline CDR1 reads KGHDR; CDR2 reads SFDVKD. Germline trimming cut 7 bases from V and 6 bases from J; bases unmatched to any gene: 4. The CDR3 is 13 amino acids. In the original processing: Amplified reference gene primers provided the basis for estimating nucleated cell counts. The repertoire was sequenced with immunoSEQ multiplex PCR; TCRdb's copy has only in-frame clones and lacks some. The V and J calls and clone size are taken from that table; D and trimming were inferred from the DNA. The sample has 170,000 or so clones; roughly 84% are singletons. The sample holds one count of this clone. Sequenced material: peripheral blood. The V gene is TRBV24-1, the J gene TRBJ2-4; 8 bases align to TRBD2. The sequence derives from a man in his fifties with active or convalescent COVID-19. This CDR3 is CATSHGGGNIQYF. The CDR3 nucleotides read TGTGCCACCAGCCACGGGGGGGGAAACATTCAGTACTTC.